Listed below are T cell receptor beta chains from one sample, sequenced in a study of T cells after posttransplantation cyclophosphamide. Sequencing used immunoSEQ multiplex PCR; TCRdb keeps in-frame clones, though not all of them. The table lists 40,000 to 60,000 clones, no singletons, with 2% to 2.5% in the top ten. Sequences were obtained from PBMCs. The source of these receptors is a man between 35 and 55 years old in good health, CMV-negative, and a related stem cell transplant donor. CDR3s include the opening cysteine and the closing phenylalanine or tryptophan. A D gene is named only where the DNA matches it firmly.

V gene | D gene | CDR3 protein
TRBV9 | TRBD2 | CASTVTSGTSGEQFF
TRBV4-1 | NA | CASSQEQTPNEKLFF
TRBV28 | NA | CASSLSVNYGYTF
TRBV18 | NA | CASSPRQNNEKLFF
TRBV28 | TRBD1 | CASLSPQGGEGLAEAFF
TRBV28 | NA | CASSRSQPPYEQFF
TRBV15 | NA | CATSRDSGYEQYF
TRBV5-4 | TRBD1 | CASSIQGAYNEQFF
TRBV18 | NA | CASSPPEAGRGTEAFF
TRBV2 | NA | CASRQENQPQHF
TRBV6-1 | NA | CASSSQPHNEQFF
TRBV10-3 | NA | CAISESTGLDTEAFF
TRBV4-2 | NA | CASSQAGGGSTDTQYF
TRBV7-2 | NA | CASSPTTDTQYF
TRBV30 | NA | CAWSGGSNTEAFF
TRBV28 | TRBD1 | CASRGTGVEAFF
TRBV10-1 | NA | CASSPRGAGADTQYF
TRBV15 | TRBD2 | CATRSGGGGLAGVGFYNEQFF
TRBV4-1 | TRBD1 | CASSQGTGAVQYF
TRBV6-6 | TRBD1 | CASSRSGTGPHEQYF
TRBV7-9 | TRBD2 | CASSPRWVAGESTDTQYF
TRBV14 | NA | CASSQYEAGYGYTF
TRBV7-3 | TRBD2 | CASSFSTGLKAGGGTGELFF
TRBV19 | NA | CASSIDQVNEQFF
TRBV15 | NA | CATSPRRGSPLHF
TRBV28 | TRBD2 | CASSLLGLDYEQYF
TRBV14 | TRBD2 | CASSQGVLAGGNYEQYF
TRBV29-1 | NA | CSVENRARDTQYF
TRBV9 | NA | CASSVGSGDEKLFF
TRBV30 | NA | CAWKRSNPTYNEQFF
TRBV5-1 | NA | CASALQGTASYNEQFF
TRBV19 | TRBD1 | CASSLTGSGYTF
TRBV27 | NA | CASSFAGNSNQPQHF
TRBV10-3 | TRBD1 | CAISDRGSLYEQYF
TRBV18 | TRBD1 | CASSLGTAGELFF
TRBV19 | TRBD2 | CASSFGGLAYEQYF
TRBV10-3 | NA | CAISDYGGTSYEQYF
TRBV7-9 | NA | CASSPVGGVYNEQFF
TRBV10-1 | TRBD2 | CASSDTGTSGYNEQFF
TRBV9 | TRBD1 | CASSGGTGLNTGELFF
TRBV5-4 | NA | CASSRDKVGTDTQYF
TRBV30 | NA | CAWSVKSTRSDEQFF
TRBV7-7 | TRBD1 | CASSSGTGGSYEQYF
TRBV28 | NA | CASRLGALAKNIQYF
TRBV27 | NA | CASSLRWTEGNYGYTF
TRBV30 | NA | CAWKLEQDSNQPQHF
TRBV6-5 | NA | CASSEQGMDTEAFF
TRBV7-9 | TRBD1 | CASSPGTGANYGYTF
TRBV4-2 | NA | CASSQGTINEQFF
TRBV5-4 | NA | CASSLDPGLNTEAFF
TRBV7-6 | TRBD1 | CASSPEVDDRAYGYTF
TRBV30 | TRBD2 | CAWSSGRAREQFF